Below are 28 T cell receptor beta chains sequenced from a single sample in a study of molecular identifiers for immune sequencing clone quantification. One entry per CDR3 protein results from TCRdb running MiXCR on the PCR reads. Here the sample spans about 10,000 distinct CDR3 sequences, about a fifth being singletons. Sequencing was done on a sample of naive CD8+ T cells from blood, with Jurkat cell RNA spiked in. Subset of the sample: FACS-sorted CD8+CD4-CCR7+CD45RA+ naive T cells. Receptors originate from a human donor in good health. Some libraries in this study had Jurkat cell RNA spiked in.

This clonotype has a count of ten or more. The chain is built from TRBV11-2 and TRBJ2-5; D remains unclear. With 1 base removed from V and 7 bases from J, the gap between germline ends came to 19 bases. Germline CDR1 SGHAT, CDR2 FQNNGV. The CDR3 sequence is 16 residues long. The CDR3 is CASSLVRASSQMTQYF. The DNA of the CDR3 is TGTGCCAGCAGCTTAGTTCGGGCCAGCTCACAAATGACCCAGTACTTC.

In this sample, this clonotype is medium-sized. This chain uses TRBV7-9 with TRBJ2-3; TRBD1 is a possible D gene (5 bases). Between the trimmed V and J ends, which lost 5 bases and 0 bases, there was a span of 9 bases. The length of the CDR3 is 14 residues. Germline values: CDR1 SEHNR, CDR2 FQNEAQ (reference sequence). The CDR3 here is CASSQGSSTDTQYF. The DNA for the CDR3 is TGTGCCAGCAGCCAGGGTTCTAGCACAGATACGCAGTATTTT.

This clonotype was detected many times. The CDR3 sequence is CASSDGGSAYEQYF. Here the CDR3 DNA reads TGTGCCAGCAGTGATGGCGGGAGTGCCTACGAGCAGTACTTC. V gene TRBV12-3 or TRBV12-4 combines with J gene TRBJ2-7, with TRBD2 identical over 7 bases. This CDR3 is 14 amino acids long. Trimming cost V 5 bases and J 2 bases; bases outside gene matches: 6.

By frequency in the sample, this clonotype is medium-sized. The V and J genes are TRBV7-9 and TRBJ1-4, with D possibly TRBD1 on 5 matching bases. V was cut by 0 bases and J by 9 bases, with 17 bases left in between. This CDR3 is built from 16 residues. Germline values: CDR1 SEHNR, CDR2 FQNEAQ (reference sequence). The CDR3 DNA sequence: TGTGCCAGCAGCTTAGCTACCGGGACCGCAGGTCAAAAACTGTTTTTT. Residues: CASSLATGTAGQKLFF.

This clonotype is deemed medium-sized. This chain uses TRBV27 with TRBJ1-1; tentatively, D is TRBD1 (5 bases). The germline V and J ends were trimmed by 5 bases and 2 bases, with 15 bases remaining between them. The germline V gene has CDR1 MNHEY and CDR2 SMNVEV (reference sequence). This CDR3 region has 15 residues. Here the CDR3 reads CASSPTTGGNTEAFF. For the CDR3, the DNA is TGTGCCAGCAGTCCAACTACAGGAGGAAACACTGAAGCTTTCTTT.

Comment on this clonotype: A junction end diverges from the germline sequence, so it may reflect a read error. The chain employs TRBV27 and TRBJ2-5; D is undetermined. The CDR3 loop spans 14 amino acids. Looked up from germline, CDR1 is MNHEY and CDR2 is SMNVEV (reference sequence). The CDR3 DNA sequence: TGTGCGAGCAGGTTTCGACAAGAGCCTGAGACCGAGTACTTC. Amino acids: CASRFRQEPETEYF.

About this clonotype: A much larger clone is a single base away; this may be a read error. The J gene is TRBJ2-7, the V gene TRBV25-1, with D perhaps being TRBD1 or TRBD2 (5 bases each). This CDR3 contains 12 residues. Germline CDR1 is MGHDK and CDR2 is SYGVNS. Trimming cost V 6 bases and J 9 bases, with 15 bases left between them. This CDR3 is CASRQGAGGQYF. The CDR3 DNA is TGTGCCAGCAGGCAAGGGGCAGGAGGGCAGTACTTC.

Judged by abundance, this clonotype is medium-sized. The V call is TRBV5-6, the J call TRBJ2-7; TRBD1 aligns across 7 bases. The CDR3 is 13 residues long. Germline CDR1 SGHDT, CDR2 YYEEEE. V shed 4 bases and J 3 bases; nucleotides not matched to a gene: 4. Here the CDR3 DNA reads TGTGCCAGCAGCCCGGGACAGAGCTACGAGCAGTACTTC. Residues: CASSPGQSYEQYF.

Details on this clonotype: This CDR3 fails to terminate in the conserved phenylalanine or tryptophan, so it likely reflects a read error. The V gene is TRBV4-1, the J gene TRBJ2-5; D may be TRBD2 (6 bases). Germline V gene sequence: CDR1 MGHRA, CDR2 YSYEKL. The CDR3 runs to 15 residues. Trimming left V 1 base short and J 5 bases short, with 14 bases between. CDR3 in amino acids: CASSQARGWKETQYI. CDR3 nucleotides: TGCGCCAGCAGCCAAGCCCGGGGGTGGAAGGAGACCCAGTACATC.

This clonotype was observed a handful of times. The chain has TRBV12-3 or TRBV12-4 and TRBJ2-2, with D possibly matching TRBD1 (6 bases). The CDR3 runs 14 residues. Trimming cost V 5 bases and J 1 base, with 8 bases left between them. This CDR3 reads CASSRQVNTGELFF. In DNA, the CDR3 is TGTGCCAGCAGTCGACAGGTGAACACCGGGGAGCTGTTTTTT.

In this sample, this clonotype turned up many times. The CDR3 DNA reads as TGTGCCAGCAGCTTAGGGTCTGAGACCCAGTACTTC. It yields the protein CASSLGSETQYF. The J gene is TRBJ2-5, the V gene TRBV7-6; the D is unclear. This CDR3 is 12 amino acids long. Per germline, CDR1 SGHVS and CDR2 FNYEAQ. With 1 base removed from V and 5 bases from J, the gap between germline ends came to 5 bases.

This clonotype was observed many times. The chain is built from TRBV18 and TRBJ1-5; possibly TRBD1 for D (5 bases). The CDR3 runs 15 residues. The V gene's germline CDR1 is KGHSH and CDR2 LQKENI. V was shortened by 3 bases and J by 3 bases, with 12 bases between the two germline ends. As DNA, the CDR3 is TGTGCCAGCTCACCTTGGGAAGGGGACAATCAGCCCCAGCATTTT. Translating gives CASSPWEGDNQPQHF.

Details on this clonotype: At one boundary the junction diverges from the germline segment, which might be a read error. The V and J genes are TRBV23-1 and TRBJ2-4; perhaps D is TRBD1 or TRBD2 (5 bases each). TRBV23-1 qualifies as an ORF whose function is uncertain. CDR3 length equals 16 residues. The CDR3 nucleotides read TGCGCCAGCAGTCGGGGACCGACGCTAGCCAAACCCCTTCCGTCCTTC. Amino acid sequence: CASSRGPTLAKPLPSF.

This clonotype was seen many times. The rearrangement joins TRBV12-3 or TRBV12-4 to TRBJ2-1; 8 nucleotides align to TRBD2. The trim removed 5 bases at V and 6 bases at J, leaving 3 bases unmatched. The CDR3 extends over 13 amino acids. The CDR3 sequence: CASSRGLANEQFF. The CDR3 region has the DNA TGTGCCAGCAGTCGAGGACTAGCCAATGAGCAGTTCTTC.

On this clonotype: The CDR3 does not end in the conserved phenylalanine or tryptophan, so this is likely a read error. No DNA is shown, since the ends of the CDR3 on it are uncertain; the CDR3 is the one TCRdb lists. The rearrangement links TRBV7-9 to TRBJ2-2. CDR1 SEHNR and CDR2 FQNEAQ come from the germline V gene (reference sequence). The CDR3 contains 12 residues when both ends are counted. CDR3 residues: CASSSGSWELLD.

This clonotype was detected ten times or more. The V call is TRBV29-1, the J call TRBJ1-5; unclear D gene. Trimming took off 8 bases at V and 4 bases at J, with 12 bases between the two ends. The CDR3 totals 12 residues. Germline CDR1 is SQVTM and CDR2 is ANQGSEA. CDR3 loop: CSPERLNQPQHF. The CDR3 nucleotides are TGCAGCCCTGAGCGGTTAAATCAGCCCCAGCATTTT. The variable domain in full, with the rest retrieved from reference TRBV29-1 and TRBJ1-5, is SAVISQKPSRDICQRGTSLTIQCQVDSQVTMMFWYRQQPGQSLTLIATANQGSEATYESGFVIDKFPISRPNLTFSTLTVSNMSPEDSSIYLCSPERLNQPQHFGDGTRLSIL.

This clonotype has just a few counts. The chain has TRBV4-3 and TRBJ2-2; D is unresolved. Germline values: CDR1 LGHNA, CDR2 YSLEER. CDR3 length equals 16 residues. V gave up 0 bases and J gave up 5 bases, with 13 bases separating them. The CDR3 nucleotides are TGCGCCAGCAGCCAAGAAGTTCTGGTCGGTACCGGGGAGCTGTTTTTT. This codes for CASSQEVLVGTGELFF.

This clonotype was recorded a few times. A much larger clone sits a single nucleotide away, making a read error possible. V and J are TRBV20-1 and TRBJ2-3; no firm D call. The V gene lost 1 base and the J gene lost 2 bases, with 10 bases spanning the gap. This CDR3 comprises 14 residues. Germline V CDR1 and CDR2: DFQATT, SNEGSKA (reference sequence). The CDR3 spells CSARGSDNTDTQYF. CDR3 sequence (DNA): TGCAGTGCTAGAGGCTCTGACAACACAGATACGCAGTATTTT.

Notes on this clonotype: No conserved phenylalanine or tryptophan ends this CDR3, so it is likely a read error. V and J are TRBV7-2 and TRBJ2-5, with D possibly called TRBD1 or TRBD2 (5 bases each). The CDR3 extends over 14 amino acids. Germline CDR1 SGHTA, CDR2 FQGNSA. CDR3 sequence reads: CASSLGGVEEPQYL. For the CDR3, the DNA is TGTGCCAGCAGCTTAGGAGGGGTCGAAGAGCCCCAGTACCTC.

This clonotype was found a few times. A single base separates this from a much larger clone, so it may be a read error. The CDR3 carries no conserved terminal phenylalanine or tryptophan, so it likely arises from a read error. The genes are TRBV28 and TRBJ2-5, with no clear D. The V end lost 2 bases, the J end lost 4 bases, and 8 bases lay between the germline ends. The CDR3 is made up of 13 amino acids. Germline CDR1 MDHEN, CDR2 SYDVKM. CDR3 loop: CASSLEARETQYL. In nucleotides, the CDR3 is TGTGCCAGCAGTTTAGAGGCACGAGAGACCCAGTACCTC.

V and J are TRBV13 and TRBJ2-5, with D possibly TRBD1 on 5 matching bases. With 1 base removed from V and 5 bases from J, the gap between germline ends came to 11 bases. Germline CDR1 is PRHDT and CDR2 is FYEKMQ (reference sequence). The CDR3 is made up of 14 amino acids. The CDR3 DNA sequence: TGTGCCAGCAGCTTAGAGTACAGGTCTGAGACCCAGTACTTC. This gives the protein CASSLEYRSETQYF.

In this sample, this clonotype is medium-sized. The rearrangement joins TRBV7-2 to TRBJ2-1, with D tentatively TRBD2 (6 bases). CDR1 and CDR2 from the germline V gene are SGHTA and FQGNSA. Deletions cut 5 bases from V and 0 bases from J, with 11 bases between. This CDR3 contains 15 residues. The CDR3 coding sequence is TGTGCCAGCAGCCGAGGACTAAGCTCCTACAATGAGCAGTTCTTC. It encodes CASSRGLSSYNEQFF.

This clonotype qualifies as medium-sized. J is TRBJ1-1 and V is TRBV4-1, with D maybe TRBD1 (5 bases). The CDR3 consists of 13 residues. Looked up from germline, CDR1 is MGHRA and CDR2 is YSYEKL. Trimming removed 4 bases at V and 1 base at J, with 7 bases between. The chain's CDR3 is CASSLDRNTEAFF. DNA of the CDR3: TGCGCCAGCAGCCTAGACAGGAACACTGAAGCTTTCTTT.

The table lists this clonotype with many counts. The chain carries TRBV19 and TRBJ2-1, with TRBD2 matching 7 bases. Germline lookup yields CDR1 LNHDA and CDR2 SQIVND (reference sequence). This CDR3 is built from 16 residues. V shed 1 base and J 4 bases; nucleotides not matched to a gene: 7. Here the CDR3 reads CASSIGERGLYNEQFF. The CDR3 bases are TGTGCCAGTAGTATAGGTGAGCGGGGCTTGTACAATGAGCAGTTCTTC.

By frequency in the sample, this clonotype is medium-sized (0.01 to 0.1%). J is TRBJ2-7 and V is TRBV12-3 or TRBV12-4; a possible D gene is TRBD1 (5 bases). V was clipped by 3 bases and J by 6 bases, with 15 bases between them. CDR3 length equals 14 residues. The CDR3 loop is CASSFTGPGVEQYF. CDR3 in DNA: TGTGCCAGCAGTTTTACAGGTCCAGGAGTCGAGCAGTACTTC.

This clonotype was observed once. J is TRBJ2-3 and V is TRBV19; D might be TRBD2 (5 bases). Germline lookup yields CDR1 LNHDA and CDR2 SQIVND (reference sequence). The V end lost 6 bases, the J end lost 2 bases, and 18 bases lay between the germline ends. This CDR3 has 16 amino acids. In DNA, the CDR3 is TGTGCCAGTAGCCCGCCGCGGGTCCCCCTCACAGATACGCAGTATTTT. It translates to CASSPPRVPLTDTQYF.

Comments on this clonotype: A much larger clone differs by one base, so this may be a read error. The V gene is TRBV4-1, the J gene TRBJ2-7; 7 bases are a match to TRBD1. V lost 0 bases, J lost 8 bases, and 10 bases stayed unmatched. The germline CDR1 and CDR2 sequences are MGHRA and YSYEKL. The CDR3 loop spans 15 amino acids. Here the CDR3 DNA reads TGCGCCAGCAGCCAAGACCCAGGGGGAGTCCGTCAGCAGTACTTC. Protein product: CASSQDPGGVRQQYF.

By frequency in the sample, this clonotype is medium-sized. This chain joins TRBV12-3 or TRBV12-4 and TRBJ2-6; D might be TRBD2 (6 bases). The CDR3 is 17 residues long. V shed 7 bases and J shed 0 bases, with 16 bases lying between them. The CDR3 loop reads CASNLRGSFSGANVLTF. In nucleotides, the CDR3 is TGTGCCAGCAACCTTCGGGGGTCCTTCTCTGGGGCCAACGTCCTGACTTTC.